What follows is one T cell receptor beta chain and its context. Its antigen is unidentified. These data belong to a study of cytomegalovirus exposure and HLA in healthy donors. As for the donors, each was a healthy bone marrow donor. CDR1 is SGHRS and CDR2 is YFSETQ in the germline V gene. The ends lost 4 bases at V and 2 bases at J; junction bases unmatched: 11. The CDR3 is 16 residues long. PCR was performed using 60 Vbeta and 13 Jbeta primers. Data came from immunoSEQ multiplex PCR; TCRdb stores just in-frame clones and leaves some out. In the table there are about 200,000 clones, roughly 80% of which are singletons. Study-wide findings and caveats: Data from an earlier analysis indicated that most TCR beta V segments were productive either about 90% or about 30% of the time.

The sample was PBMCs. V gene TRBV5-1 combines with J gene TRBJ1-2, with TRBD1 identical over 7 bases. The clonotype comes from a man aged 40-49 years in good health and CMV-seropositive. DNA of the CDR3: TGCGCCAGCAGCGGCGGGACAGCTAACTTAAACTATGGCTACACCTTC. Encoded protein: CASSGGTANLNYGYTF.